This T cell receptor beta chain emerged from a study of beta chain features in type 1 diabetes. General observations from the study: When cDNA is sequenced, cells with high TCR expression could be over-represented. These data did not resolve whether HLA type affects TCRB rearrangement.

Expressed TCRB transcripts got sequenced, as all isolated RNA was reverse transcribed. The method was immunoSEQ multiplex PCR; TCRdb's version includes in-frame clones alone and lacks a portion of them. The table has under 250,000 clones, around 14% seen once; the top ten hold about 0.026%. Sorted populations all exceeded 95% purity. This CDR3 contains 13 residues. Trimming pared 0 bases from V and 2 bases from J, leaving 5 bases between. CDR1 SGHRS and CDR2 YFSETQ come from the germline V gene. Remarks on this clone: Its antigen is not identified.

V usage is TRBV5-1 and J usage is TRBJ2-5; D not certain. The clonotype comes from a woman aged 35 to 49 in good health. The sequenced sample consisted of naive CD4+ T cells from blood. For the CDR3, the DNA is TGCGCCAGCAGCTTGGCACAGCAAGAGACCCAGTACTTC. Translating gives CASSLAQQETQYF.